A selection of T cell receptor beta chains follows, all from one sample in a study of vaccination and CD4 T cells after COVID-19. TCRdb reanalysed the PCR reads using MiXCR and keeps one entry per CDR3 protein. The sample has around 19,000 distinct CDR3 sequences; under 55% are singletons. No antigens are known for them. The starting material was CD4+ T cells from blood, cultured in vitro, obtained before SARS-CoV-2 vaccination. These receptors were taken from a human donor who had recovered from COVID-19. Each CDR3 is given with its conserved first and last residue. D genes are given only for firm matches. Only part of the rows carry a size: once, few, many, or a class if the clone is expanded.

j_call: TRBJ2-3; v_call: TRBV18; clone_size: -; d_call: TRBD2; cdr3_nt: TGTGCCAGCTCACCCTTAGGGCTAGCGGGATCTAGCACAGATACGCAGTATTTT; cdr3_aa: CASSPLGLAGSSTDTQYF
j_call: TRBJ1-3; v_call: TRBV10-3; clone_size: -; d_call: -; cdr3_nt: TGTGCCATCAGTGAGTCTACACTGGGGTCCTCTGGAAACACCATATATTTT; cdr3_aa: CAISESTLGSSGNTIYF
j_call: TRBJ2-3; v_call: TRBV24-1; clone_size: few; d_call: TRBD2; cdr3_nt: TGTGCCACCAGTGGGGCTAGCGGGAACGCAGATACGCAGTATTTT; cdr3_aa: CATSGASGNADTQYF
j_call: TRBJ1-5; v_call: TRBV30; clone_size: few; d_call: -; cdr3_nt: TGTGCCTGGAGTGTACAGGAAAATCAGCCCCAGCATTTT; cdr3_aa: CAWSVQENQPQHF
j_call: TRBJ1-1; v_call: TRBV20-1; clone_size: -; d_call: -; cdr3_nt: TGCAGTGCAACCAAAAGCACTGAAGCTTTCTTT; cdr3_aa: CSATKSTEAFF
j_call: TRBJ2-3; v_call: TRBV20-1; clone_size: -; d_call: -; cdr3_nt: TGCAGTGCTAGATACAGCGGAGCTCAGTTAGATACGCAGTATTTT; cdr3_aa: CSARYSGAQLDTQYF
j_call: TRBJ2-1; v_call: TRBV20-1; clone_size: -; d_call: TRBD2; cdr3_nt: TGCAGTGCTAGATTAACAGCGGGAAACTCCTACAATGAGCAGTTCTTC; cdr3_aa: CSARLTAGNSYNEQFF
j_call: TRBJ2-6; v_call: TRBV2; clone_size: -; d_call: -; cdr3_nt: TGTGCCAGCAGTGAGAATACGGCTGGGGCCAACGTCCTGACTTTC; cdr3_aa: CASSENTAGANVLTF
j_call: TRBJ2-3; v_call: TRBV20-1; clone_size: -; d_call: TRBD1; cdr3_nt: TGCAGTGCTTTAACCGGGACAGGGGCCTTTGATACGCAGTATTTT; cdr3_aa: CSALTGTGAFDTQYF
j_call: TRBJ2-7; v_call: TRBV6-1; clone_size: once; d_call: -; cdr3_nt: TGTGCCAGCAGTCTTTTGGGGGACTCCTACGAGCAGTACTTC; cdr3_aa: CASSLLGDSYEQYF
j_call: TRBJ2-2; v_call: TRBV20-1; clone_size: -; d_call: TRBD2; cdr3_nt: TGCAGTGCTAGAGCCGAACTAGCGGGGGGGCGTGACGGGGAGCTGTTTTTT; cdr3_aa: CSARAELAGGRDGELFF
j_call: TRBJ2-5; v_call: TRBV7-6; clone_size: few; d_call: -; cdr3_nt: TGTGCCAGCAGCTTATTGGGGGGCTCAGAGACCCAGTACTTC; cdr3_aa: CASSLLGGSETQYF
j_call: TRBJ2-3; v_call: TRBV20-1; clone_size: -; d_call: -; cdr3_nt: TGCAGTGCCTTCCCGCATAGCACAGATACGCAGTATTTT; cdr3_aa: CSAFPHSTDTQYF
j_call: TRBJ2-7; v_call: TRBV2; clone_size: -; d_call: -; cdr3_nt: TGTGCCAGCCTTGACAGGTGGTACGAGCAGTACTTC; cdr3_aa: CASLDRWYEQYF
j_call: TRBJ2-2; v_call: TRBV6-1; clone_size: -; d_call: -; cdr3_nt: TGTGCCAGCAGTGGAGTGATTGCCACCGGGGAGCTGTTTTTT; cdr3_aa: CASSGVIATGELFF
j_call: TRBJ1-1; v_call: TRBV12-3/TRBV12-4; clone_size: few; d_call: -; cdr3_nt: TGTGCCAGCAGTTTTGGGAACACTGAAGCTTTCTTT; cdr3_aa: CASSFGNTEAFF
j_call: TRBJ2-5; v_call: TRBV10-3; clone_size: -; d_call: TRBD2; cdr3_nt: TGTGCCATCAGTAGGTTGGCTAGCGGAAACCAAGAGACCCAGTACTTC; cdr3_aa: CAISRLASGNQETQYF
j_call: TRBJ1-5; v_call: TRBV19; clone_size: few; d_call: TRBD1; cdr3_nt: TGTGCCAGTAGTTCGCAAGGGACAGGGTCATGGCAGCCCCAGCATTTT; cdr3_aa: CASSSQGTGSWQPQHF
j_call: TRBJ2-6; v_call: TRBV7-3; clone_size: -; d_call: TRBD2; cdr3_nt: TGTGCCAGCAGCCACACTAGCGGGGGCCCGGGCGGGGCCAACGTCCTGACTTTC; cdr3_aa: CASSHTSGGPGGANVLTF
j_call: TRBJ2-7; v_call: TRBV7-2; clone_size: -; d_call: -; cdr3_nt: TGTGCCAGCAGCTTAGACGTACGGACACCGGGCGAGCAGTACTTC; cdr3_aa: CASSLDVRTPGEQYF
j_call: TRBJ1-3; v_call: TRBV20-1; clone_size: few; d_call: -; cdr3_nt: TGCAGTGCCTATGGGGGTGGAGACACCATATATTTT; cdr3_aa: CSAYGGGDTIYF
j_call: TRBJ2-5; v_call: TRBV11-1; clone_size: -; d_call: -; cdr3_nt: TGTGCCAGCGTCGCAAGAACCCAGTACTTC; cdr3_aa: CASVARTQYF
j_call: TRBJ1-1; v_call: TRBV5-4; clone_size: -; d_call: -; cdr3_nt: TGTGCCAGCAGCCCTTCTCCGGGCCCCCGGACGGACACTGAAGCTTTCTTT; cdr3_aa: CASSPSPGPRTDTEAFF
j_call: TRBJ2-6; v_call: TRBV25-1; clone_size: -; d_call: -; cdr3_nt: TGTGCCAGCAGTGGATGGACAGCCAGCTTCTCTGGGGCCAACGTCCTGACTTTC; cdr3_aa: CASSGWTASFSGANVLTF
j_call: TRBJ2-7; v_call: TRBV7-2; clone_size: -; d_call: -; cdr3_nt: TGTGCCAGCAGCCTGCGGGGCTACGAGCAGTACTTC; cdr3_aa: CASSLRGYEQYF
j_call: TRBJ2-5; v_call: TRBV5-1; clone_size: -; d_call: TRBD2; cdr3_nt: TGCGCCAGCAGTACGGGGGGGGCCGTGGAGACCCAGTACTTC; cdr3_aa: CASSTGGAVETQYF
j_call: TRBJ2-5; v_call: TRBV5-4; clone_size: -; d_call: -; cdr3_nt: TGTGCCAGCAGCTTGTACAGTCAAGAGACCCAGTACTTC; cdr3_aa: CASSLYSQETQYF
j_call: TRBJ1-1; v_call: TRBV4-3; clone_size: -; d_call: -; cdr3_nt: TGCGCCAGCAGTCTCGGATTTTCATCGGCGGGGACTGAAGCTTTCTTT; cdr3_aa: CASSLGFSSAGTEAFF
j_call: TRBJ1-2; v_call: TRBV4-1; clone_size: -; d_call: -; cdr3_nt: TGCGCCAGCAGCCACCCCAGTGGAGGCGCTAACTATGGCTACACCTTC; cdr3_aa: CASSHPSGGANYGYTF
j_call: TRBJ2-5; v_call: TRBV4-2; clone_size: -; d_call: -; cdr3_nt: TGTGCCAGCAGCCAAAATACAGGGACGGAGACCCAGTACTTC; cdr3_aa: CASSQNTGTETQYF
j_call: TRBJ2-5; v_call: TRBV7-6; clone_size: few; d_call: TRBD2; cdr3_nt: TGTGCCAGCAGCTTAGGAAGGCTAGCGGGACAAGAGACCCAGTACTTC; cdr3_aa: CASSLGRLAGQETQYF
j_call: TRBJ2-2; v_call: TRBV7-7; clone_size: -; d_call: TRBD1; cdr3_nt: TGTGCCAGCAGCCAGGACAGGGGCACCGGGGAGCTGTTTTTT; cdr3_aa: CASSQDRGTGELFF
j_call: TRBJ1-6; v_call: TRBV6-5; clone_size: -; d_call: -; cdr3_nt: TGTGCCAGCAGTTACTCGTGGGGGGTGGAATCACCCCTCCACTTT; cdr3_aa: CASSYSWGVESPLHF
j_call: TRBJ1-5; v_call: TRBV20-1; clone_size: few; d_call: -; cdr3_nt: TGCAGTGCTAGAGATCTCAGAGTAGGTCAGCCCCAGCATTTT; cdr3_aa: CSARDLRVGQPQHF
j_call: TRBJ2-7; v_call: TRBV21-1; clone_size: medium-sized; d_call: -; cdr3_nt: TGTGCCAGCAGCGCGAGTCCCGGGACTAGCGCCTACGAGCAGTACTTC; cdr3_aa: CASSASPGTSAYEQYF
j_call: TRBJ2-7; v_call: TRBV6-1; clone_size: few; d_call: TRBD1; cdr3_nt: TGTGCCAGCAGCCCGGTCGGGACAGGGACTTACGAGCAGTACTTC; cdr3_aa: CASSPVGTGTYEQYF
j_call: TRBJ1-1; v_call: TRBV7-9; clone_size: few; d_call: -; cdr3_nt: TGTGCCAGCAGCTCCGGGTGGGTCAACACTGAAGCTTTCTTT; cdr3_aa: CASSSGWVNTEAFF
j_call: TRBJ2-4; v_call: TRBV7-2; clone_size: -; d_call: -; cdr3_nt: TGTGCCAGCAGCTTAGTTCCGGGCCTAGCCAAAAACATTCAGTACTTC; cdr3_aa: CASSLVPGLAKNIQYF
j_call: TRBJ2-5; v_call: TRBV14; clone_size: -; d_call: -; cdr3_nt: TGTGCCAGCAGCCAAGGGTGGAATACCCAAGAGACCCAGTACTTC; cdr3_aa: CASSQGWNTQETQYF
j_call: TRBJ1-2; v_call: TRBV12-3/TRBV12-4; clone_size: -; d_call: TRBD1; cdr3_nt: TGTGCCAGCAGTCTAATAAGGGGGGCCGGGACAGGGGACAACTATGGCTACACCTTC; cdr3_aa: CASSLIRGAGTGDNYGYTF
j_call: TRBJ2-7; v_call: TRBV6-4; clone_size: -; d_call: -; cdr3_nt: TGTGCCAGCATCGGAGTTTCAGGGACCGAGCAGTACTTC; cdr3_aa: CASIGVSGTEQYF